The 29 T cell receptor beta chains listed next were all sequenced from one sample in a study of blood T cell repertoires in COVID-19 (dated by TCRdb to the early 2020s). The library was generated by the immunoSEQ multiplex PCR assay. Not all clones reach the TCRdb copy of this immuneACCESS table, which keeps in-frame sequences only. Checked studies attribute under half of the gap to unresolved V genes and leave the rest unexplained. In this sample the table shows over 150,000 clones, roughly 76% of which occur a single time. Roughly an eighth of the sample is held by the ten biggest clonotypes. The sample consisted of peripheral blood. The receptor source for this set is a woman of 80 years or more with COVID-19, enrolled during active disease.

The V gene is TRBV5-6, the J gene TRBJ1-3, with D perhaps TRBD1 (6 bases). In germline, CDR1 is SGHDT, CDR2 YYEEEE. The CDR3 extends over 13 amino acids. V lost 1 base and J 7 bases, leaving 9 bases between the germline ends. The CDR3 spells CASSLFRGNTIYF. The CDR3 DNA follows: TGTGCCAGCAGCTTGTTCAGGGGCAACACCATATATTTT.

The CDR3 spells CASSLHRAPGTQYF. The CDR3 region has the DNA TGTGCCAGCAGCCTACACAGGGCCCCAGGGACCCAGTACTTC. The genes are TRBV5-4 and TRBJ2-5, with D perhaps TRBD1 (6 bases). The CDR3 spans 14 residues. Germline V gene data show CDR1 as SGHNT and CDR2 as YYREEE (reference sequence). V was trimmed by 4 bases and J by 7 bases, leaving 17 bases between them.

This CDR3 reads CASSQGAAVYGYTF. CDR3 bases: TGTGCCAGCAGCCAAGGCGCGGCCGTCTATGGCTACACCTTC. V gene TRBV3-1 (or the pseudogene TRBV3-2) combines with J gene TRBJ1-2; the D is unclear. V shed 1 base and J shed 4 bases, with 10 bases lying between them. The CDR3 is 14 residues long. In germline, CDR1 is LGHDT, CDR2 YNNKEL (reference sequence).

About this clone itself: The junction and the germline gene differ at one end; a read error may be behind it. This chain links TRBV3-1 (or the pseudogene TRBV3-2) with TRBJ1-1, with unresolved D. Germline-derived CDR1 and CDR2 are LGHDT and YNNKEL (reference sequence). The CDR3 has 14 amino acids. CDR3 sequence (DNA): TGTGCCAGCACCCAAACGCGCCGGTACACTGAAGCTTTCTTT. Encoded protein: CASTQTRRYTEAFF.

The chain is built from TRBV28 and TRBJ1-2; D gene unclear. Germline loops: CDR1 MDHEN, CDR2 SYDVKM. V gave up 4 bases and J gave up 8 bases, with 23 bases separating them. This CDR3 region has 16 residues. Here the CDR3 reads CASSSISRRRVWGYTF. The CDR3 DNA is TGTGCCAGCAGTTCCATATCCAGGAGGAGGGTTTGGGGCTACACCTTC.

This chain uses TRBV6-6 with TRBJ2-3, with 10 bases that match TRBD2. The germline CDR1 and CDR2 sequences are MNHNY and SVGAGI (reference sequence). J gave up 0 bases and V 10 bases, and 4 bases lay outside the gene matches. The CDR3 loop spans 14 amino acids. CDR3 sequence reads: CATIAGGSTDTQYF. In nucleotides, the CDR3 is TGTGCCACCATAGCGGGGGGTAGCACAGATACGCAGTATTTT.

The chain recombines TRBV7-2 with TRBJ1-3, with D possibly matching TRBD1 (6 bases). The CDR3 is made up of 16 amino acids. The V gene's germline CDR1 is SGHTA and CDR2 FQGNSA. V was cut by 0 bases and J by 3 bases, with 12 bases left in between. Written as DNA, the CDR3 is TGTGCCAGCAGCTTAGCGCGGCAGGGGTTTGGAAACACCATATATTTT. This codes for CASSLARQGFGNTIYF.

V gene TRBV19 combines with J gene TRBJ1-3; D uncertain. Germline-derived CDR1 and CDR2 are LNHDA and SQIVND (reference sequence). V was clipped by 1 base and J by 4 bases, with 11 bases between them. The CDR3 has 15 residues. The CDR3 nucleotides are TGTGCCAGTAGTATAGTTCCCCAGTCGGGAAACACCATATATTTT. It encodes CASSIVPQSGNTIYF.

This rearrangement joins TRBV27 to TRBJ2-2; possible D gene TRBD2, 5 bases. CDR1 is MNHEY and CDR2 is SMNVEV in the germline V gene (reference sequence). Trimming removed 5 bases from V and 4 bases from J, with 17 bases in between. The CDR3 extends over 16 amino acids. CDR3: CASSPLRAGGTGELFF. CDR3 DNA sequence: TGTGCCAGCAGTCCCCTTCGGGCCGGAGGCACCGGGGAGCTGTTTTTT.

The chain recombines TRBV5-6 with TRBJ2-3; 11 bases match TRBD1. V dropped 2 bases and J dropped 0; count of bases not matched to a gene: 2. Germline CDR1 is SGHDT and CDR2 is YYEEEE. There are 16 residues in the CDR3. CDR3 protein: CASSFGQGASTDTQYF. CDR3 bases: TGTGCCAGCAGCTTCGGACAGGGGGCGAGCACAGATACGCAGTATTTT.

The V gene is TRBV6-5, the J gene TRBJ1-2; 7 bases match TRBD1. This CDR3 comprises 13 residues. V gave up 7 bases and J gave up 7 bases; unmatched junction bases: 9. Germline-derived CDR1 and CDR2 are MNHEY and SVGAGI. CDR3 amino acids: CASTVDRVAGYTF. In nucleotides, the CDR3 is TGTGCCAGCACGGTCGACAGGGTGGCTGGCTACACCTTC.

The rearrangement links TRBV10-3 to TRBJ1-1; no clear D gene. This CDR3 spans 14 amino acids. V dropped 1 base and J dropped 4 bases, with 10 bases sitting between them. The V gene's germline CDR1 is ENHRY and CDR2 SYGVKD. CDR3 in DNA: TGTGCCATCAGTGAGTTCTTACAGACCACTGAAGCTTTCTTT. Encoded protein: CAISEFLQTTEAFF.

This clone was detected once. CDR3 protein: CASSLGGRRKNTEAFF. As DNA, the CDR3 is TGTGCCAGCAGTTTGGGCGGGAGAAGAAAGAACACTGAAGCTTTCTTT. The genes are TRBV27 and TRBJ1-1; D not resolved. The germline V gene encodes CDR1 MNHEY and CDR2 SMNVEV (reference sequence). V was cut by 3 bases and J by 1 base, with 15 bases left in between. This CDR3 contains 16 residues.

This chain links TRBV5-1 with TRBJ2-1; TRBD2 agrees at 7 bases. Germline values: CDR1 SGHRS, CDR2 YFSETQ. Germline trimming cut 1 base from V and 1 base from J; bases unmatched to any gene: 5. The CDR3 has 16 residues. CDR3 residues: CASSLSPGGSYNEQFF. CDR3 DNA sequence: TGCGCCAGCAGCTTGTCGCCGGGGGGTTCCTACAATGAGCAGTTCTTC.

J is TRBJ1-4 and V is TRBV3-1 (or the pseudogene TRBV3-2), with D perhaps TRBD1 (5 bases). Per the germline V gene, CDR1 is LGHDT and CDR2 is YNNKEL (reference sequence). The CDR3 is made up of 14 amino acids. V lost 1 base, J lost 7 bases, and 10 bases lay in between. The CDR3 coding sequence is TGTGCCAGCAGCCAAGCTAGTACAGGTGAAAAACTGTTTTTT. Translation gives CASSQASTGEKLFF.

DNA for the CDR3: TGCGCCAGCAGCTCGGACAGGGGGTTCGGGAACACTGAAGCTTTCTTT. This translates into CASSSDRGFGNTEAFF. The chain employs TRBV5-1 and TRBJ1-1, with TRBD1 matching 10 bases. V shed 3 bases, J shed 1 base, and the junction held 6 bases outside the gene matches. The CDR3 extends over 16 amino acids. Germline values: CDR1 SGHRS, CDR2 YFSETQ.

In its sample, this clone was seen once. The V gene is TRBV19, the J gene TRBJ2-6, with D perhaps matching TRBD2 (6 bases). Germline V gene sequence: CDR1 LNHDA, CDR2 SQIVND (reference sequence). Trimming shortened V by 1 base and J by 3 bases, and 7 bases separated the two germline ends. The CDR3 contains 15 residues. CDR3 nucleotide sequence: TGTGCCAGTAGTATAGCGGGAGTTGGGGCCAACGTCCTGACTTTC. It encodes CASSIAGVGANVLTF.

The table lists this clone with a few counts. The chain recombines TRBV5-1 with TRBJ1-3; a weak D match, TRBD1 (5 bases). CDR3 length: 15 amino acids. Germline V gene sequence: CDR1 SGHRS, CDR2 YFSETQ. Trimming pared 1 base from V and 3 bases from J, leaving 11 bases between. The DNA of the CDR3 is TGCGCCAGCAGCTTGACTGGCGACAGTGGAAACACCATATATTTT. This gives the protein CASSLTGDSGNTIYF.

The chain recombines TRBV28 with TRBJ1-4; D is perhaps TRBD1 (5 bases). V lost 7 bases and J lost 0, with 6 bases in between. The CDR3 is made up of 13 amino acids. CDR1 MDHEN and CDR2 SYDVKM come from the germline V gene. CDR3 nucleotide sequence: TGTGCCAGCATGACAGCAACTAATGAAAAACTGTTTTTT. Translated, it gives CASMTATNEKLFF.

The chain employs TRBV2 and TRBJ2-3, with TRBD2 as a possible D gene (5 bases). This CDR3 has 12 residues. V lost 6 bases, J lost 5 bases, and 9 bases lay in between. Per the germline V gene, CDR1 is SNHLY and CDR2 is FYNNEI. The CDR3 DNA sequence: TGTGCCAGCAGCCTAGCTGGAGATACGCAGTATTTT. It yields the protein CASSLAGDTQYF.

J is TRBJ1-4 and V is TRBV5-1, with D possibly matching TRBD1 (5 bases). Germline V gene lookup returns CDR1 SGHRS and CDR2 YFSETQ. V lost 6 bases and J 8 bases, leaving 20 bases between the germline ends. The CDR3 is 15 amino acids. The CDR3: CASTLGTGDREKLFF. Written as DNA, the CDR3 is TGCGCCAGCACGCTTGGAACAGGTGATAGGGAAAAACTGTTTTTT.

The V call is TRBV30, the J call TRBJ2-2, with a weak D call TRBD1 (6 bases). Germline CDR1 reads GTSNPN; CDR2 reads SVGIG (reference sequence). The CDR3 contains 15 residues. The ends were cut back, 0 bases at V and 4 bases at J, with 12 bases in the middle. In nucleotides, the CDR3 is TGTGCCTGGAGTGTAGGGGCAGGGGCCACCGGGGAGCTGTTTTTT. This sequence encodes CAWSVGAGATGELFF.

This chain uses TRBV29-1 with TRBJ2-7; a possible D gene is TRBD2 (5 bases). The ends were cut back, 0 bases at V and 2 bases at J, with 14 bases in the middle. The CDR3 consists of 15 residues. The germline V gene has CDR1 SQVTM and CDR2 ANQGSEA. The CDR3 DNA sequence: TGCAGCGTTGAAGATCCCCGATCGGGGACCTACGAGCAGTACTTC. Residues: CSVEDPRSGTYEQYF.

The chain recombines TRBV5-1 with TRBJ1-3, with D possibly being TRBD1 (6 bases). The CDR3 loop spans 16 amino acids. CDR1 is SGHRS, CDR2 YFSETQ, per germline. Deletions cut 0 bases from V and 0 bases from J, with 10 bases between. CDR3 DNA sequence: TGCGCCAGCAGCTTGGCCGGCAGGGGCTCTGGAAACACCATATATTTT. Its protein is CASSLAGRGSGNTIYF.

This clone was detected many times. This rearrangement joins TRBV19 to TRBJ2-1, with D unresolved. The CDR3 is made up of 16 amino acids. V dropped 3 bases and J dropped 6 bases, with 18 bases sitting between them. Germline V gene lookup returns CDR1 LNHDA and CDR2 SQIVND (reference sequence). CDR3 sequence: CASSMVPSIGRNEQFF. CDR3 nucleotides: TGTGCCAGTAGTATGGTTCCTAGTATCGGCCGCAATGAGCAGTTCTTC.

V and J are TRBV19 and TRBJ1-5; D is unclear. This CDR3 spans 13 amino acids. CDR1 and CDR2 (germline): LNHDA, SQIVND (reference sequence). V lost 8 bases and J 8 bases, leaving 16 bases between the germline ends. The CDR3 DNA is TGTGCCAGTGGCAGATCCCAATTCGAGCCCCAGCATTTT. Protein sequence: CASGRSQFEPQHF. Using reference TRBV19 and TRBJ1-5 for the parts outside the CDR3, the full variable domain is DGGITQSPKYLFRKEGQNVTLSCEQNLNHDAMYWYRQDPGQGLRLIYYSQIVNDFQKGDIAEGYSVSREKKESFPLTVTSAQKNPTAFYLCASGRSQFEPQHFGDGTRLSIL.

The gene calls are TRBV28 and TRBJ1-6, with D possibly matching TRBD1 (5 bases). The CDR3 totals 18 residues. Trimming took 5 bases from V and 4 from J, leaving 21 bases between them. Per germline, CDR1 MDHEN and CDR2 SYDVKM. Here the CDR3 reads CASSLNPRRVGYNSPLHF. CDR3 sequence (DNA): TGTGCCAGCAGTCTCAACCCCCGCAGGGTTGGATATAATTCACCCCTCCACTTT.

The chain links TRBV10-3 to TRBJ2-7, with D possibly being TRBD1 (6 bases). This CDR3 region has 15 residues. CDR1 ENHRY and CDR2 SYGVKD come from the germline V gene. The V end lost 0 bases, the J end lost 3 bases, and 12 bases lay between the germline ends. In DNA form, the CDR3 reads TGTGCCATCAGTGAGTCGTTCCAGGGGAACTACGAGCAGTACTTC. It codes for CAISESFQGNYEQYF.

This clone was detected only a few times. The chain links TRBV19 to TRBJ1-5; D is unresolved. In germline, CDR1 is LNHDA, CDR2 SQIVND (reference sequence). CDR3 length: 18 amino acids. V lost 2 bases and J 4 bases, leaving 21 bases between the germline ends. In DNA, the CDR3 is TGTGCCAGTAGTATATTGCCGGGAGTAAAAATTGATAATCAGCCCCAGCATTTT. As protein: CASSILPGVKIDNQPQHF.